This entry lists 10 T cell receptor beta chains sequenced from one sample in a study of OX40 agonist ivuxolimab in advanced cancers. Sequenced by immunoSEQ multiplex PCR; TCRdb stores in-frame clones only, minus some. This table holds about 27,000 clones, roughly 90% found once. The material sequenced was CD4+ or CD8+ T cells sorted from blood, taken in a trial of the OX40 agonist ivuxolimab. These receptors were obtained from an adult with an advanced solid tumor such as melanoma, head and neck, liver or kidney cancer.

This clone occurred a few times. V is TRBV11-2 and J is TRBJ2-7, with 8 bases matching TRBD2. The germline gives CDR1 SGHAT, CDR2 FQNNGV. Trimming at V came to 11 bases and at J to 5 bases, leaving 8 bases not matched to a gene. This CDR3 contains 12 residues. This chain's CDR3 is CAYRRREDEQYF. The CDR3 bases are TGTGCCTACAGGAGGCGGGAGGACGAGCAGTACTTC.

A few counts support this clone. This chain connects TRBV25-1 to TRBJ2-5, with 7 bases identical to TRBD2. V lost 6 bases, J lost 5 bases, and 6 bases stayed unmatched. The CDR3 extends over 13 amino acids. Germline V gives CDR1 MGHDK, CDR2 SYGVNS. The CDR3 nucleotides are TGTGCCAGCAGGAGCGGGGAGGTGGAGACCCAGTACTTC. Its translation: CASRSGEVETQYF.

V is TRBV25-1 and J is TRBJ2-1; 7 bases agree with TRBD1. The CDR3 contains 16 residues. Trimming removed 1 base from V and 3 bases from J; junction bases left unmatched: 6. CDR1 and CDR2 from the germline V gene are MGHDK and SYGVNS. The CDR3 here is CASSESNRGIYNEQFF. The CDR3, as DNA: TGTGCCAGCAGTGAATCGAACAGGGGAATCTACAATGAGCAGTTCTTC.

The rearrangement joins TRBV7-2 to TRBJ1-1; D uncertain. V lost 1 base and J lost 0, with 6 bases in between. The CDR3 consists of 14 residues. CDR1 and CDR2 from the germline V gene are SGHTA and FQGNSA. Here the CDR3 reads CASSLDPVNTEAFF. The CDR3 nucleotides are TGTGCCAGCAGCTTAGATCCTGTGAACACTGAAGCTTTCTTT.

This clone occurred a few times. Other nucleotide sequences in the sample specify the same CDR3. This chain uses TRBV27 with TRBJ2-2; D is unclear. Trimming left V 4 bases short and J 0 bases short, with 0 bases between. Germline V gene lookup returns CDR1 MNHEY and CDR2 SMNVEV (reference sequence). The CDR3 runs to 12 residues. CDR3 DNA sequence: TGTGCCAGCAGTTCGAACACCGGGGAGCTGTTTTTT. This gives the protein CASSSNTGELFF.

The rearrangement links TRBV27 to TRBJ1-5; D remains unclear. V lost 3 bases, J lost 4 bases, and 4 bases lay in between. Germline V gene lookup returns CDR1 MNHEY and CDR2 SMNVEV (reference sequence). The CDR3 sequence is 12 residues long. In DNA, the CDR3 is TGTGCCAGCAGTTTCCAGAATCAGCCCCAGCATTTT. It is translated as CASSFQNQPQHF.

This clone occurred once. The gene calls are TRBV10-3 and TRBJ2-1; 7 bases agree with TRBD1. The V segment lost 10 bases and the J segment 5 bases; nucleotides outside the gene matches: 14. Per the germline V gene, CDR1 is ENHRY and CDR2 is SYGVKD. The length of the CDR3 is 15 residues. CDR3 amino acids: CATIQGVAGDNEQFF. The CDR3 DNA is TGTGCCACCATCCAGGGGGTAGCAGGGGACAATGAGCAGTTCTTC.

CDR3 loop: CATSRDQDTGELFF. CDR3 nucleotides: TGTGCCACCAGCAGAGATCAGGACACCGGGGAGCTGTTTTTT. The J gene is TRBJ2-2, the V gene TRBV15; no definite D call. V was cut by 0 bases and J by 3 bases, with 5 bases left in between. Germline V CDR1 and CDR2: LNHNV, YYDKDF (reference sequence). The CDR3 covers 14 residues.

This clone turned up a few times. The rearrangement uses TRBV4-1 and TRBJ1-1; D call uncertain. Germline V CDR1 and CDR2: MGHRA, YSYEKL. The CDR3 runs to 14 residues. Trimming stripped 1 base from V and 0 bases from J, with 6 bases between. This CDR3 reads CASSQAYMNTEAFF. Written as DNA, the CDR3 is TGCGCCAGCAGCCAAGCTTATATGAACACTGAAGCTTTCTTT.

The chain is built from TRBV27 and TRBJ1-1; D is uncertain. The CDR3 has 14 residues. Trimming took off 1 base at V and 7 bases at J, with 13 bases between the two ends. Germline V gene lookup returns CDR1 MNHEY and CDR2 SMNVEV (reference sequence). The CDR3: CASSLWEGANEAFF. CDR3 nucleotides: TGTGCCAGCAGTTTATGGGAAGGAGCGAATGAAGCTTTCTTT.